This T cell receptor (beta chain) was recorded in a study of cytomegalovirus exposure and HLA in healthy donors. Study findings and constraints: Some segments of the V type, notably TRBV6-2 and TRBV6-3, were excluded as indistinguishable. Association of approximately 18,000 TCR beta sequences with HLA alleles was found at 0.05 false discovery rate in a later analysis. In a later analysis, a missense DCLRE1C variant was linked to TCR beta V- and J-gene trimming.

With V trimmed by 5 bases and J by 3 bases, 8 bases remained unmatched. CDR1 and CDR2 from the germline V gene are SGHTA and FQGNSA. The CDR3 is 15 residues long. Concerning this clone: Its antigen is undetermined.

PCR employed 60 Vbeta and 13 Jbeta primers. TCRdb keeps only in-frame clones here, not all; method: immunoSEQ multiplex PCR. This sample's table has under 200,000 clones. The V and J genes are TRBV7-2 and TRBJ2-7, with TRBD1 identical over 9 bases. The material sequenced was PBMCs. The source of this sequence is a man younger than 40 in good health and CMV-seronegative. CDR3 sequence: CASSPGTGRFYEQYF. CDR3 DNA: TGTGCCAGCAGCCCCGGGACAGGGAGATTCTACGAGCAGTACTTC.